This passage covers 20 T cell receptor beta chains from one sample sequenced in a study of T cell repertoires in cytomegalovirus infection. Their antigens remain unidentified. TCRdb passed the reads through MiXCR, listing each CDR3 protein once. The data show fewer than 650,000 distinct CDR3 sequences, 35% to 50% seen once. Sequences were derived from cultured PBMCs, sampled from culture after CMV antigen stimulation. The receptors here all came from a human donor in good health (CMV status not recorded). Some clones in this sample may be carry-over from other donors' samples.

The rearrangement uses TRBV6-8 and TRBJ1-4, with a possible D match to TRBD1 (6 bases). Trimming took off 2 bases at V and 7 bases at J, with 20 bases between the two ends. The germline V gene encodes CDR1 MNHGY and CDR2 SAAAGT. The CDR3 has 17 amino acids. In nucleotides, the CDR3 is TGTGCCAGCAGTTACCCCCCGGGACCCAAGGGGGGTGAAAAACTGTTTTTT. Protein: CASSYPPGPKGGEKLFF.

This clonotype was recorded only once. This chain connects TRBV20-1 to TRBJ1-2, with 9 bases aligning to TRBD1. The junction had 7 bases not matched to a gene; V was cut back by 0 bases and J by 8 bases. CDR1 and CDR2 (germline): DFQATT, SNEGSKA (reference sequence). This CDR3 is 14 amino acids long. CDR3 DNA sequence: TGCAGTGCTAGAGACCCAGGGACAGGGACCGGCTACACCTTC. This sequence encodes CSARDPGTGTGYTF.

This clonotype was seen more than once but under ten times. In DNA form, the CDR3 reads TGTGCCAGCAGAGAGACTAGCATCGTGGGGGCCCAGTACTTC. Its translation: CASRETSIVGAQYF. The V call is TRBV12-3 or TRBV12-4, the J call TRBJ2-5; 7 nucleotides match TRBD2. The CDR3 has 14 amino acids. V shed 6 bases, J shed 9 bases, and the junction held 13 bases outside the gene matches.

This clonotype has a count of ten or more. The rearrangement joins TRBV28 to TRBJ2-3, with 8 bases fitting TRBD1. The CDR3 is made up of 14 amino acids. V lost 4 bases, J lost 6 bases, and 6 bases stayed unmatched. Germline-derived CDR1 and CDR2 are MDHEN and SYDVKM. CDR3 sequence reads: CASSSLDRGDTQYF. Written as DNA, the CDR3 is TGTGCCAGCAGTTCCCTTGACAGGGGCGATACGCAGTATTTT.

This chain uses TRBV5-4 with TRBJ2-7, with D tentatively TRBD2 (6 bases). Germline V gene lookup returns CDR1 SGHNT and CDR2 YYREEE (reference sequence). V gave up 6 bases and J gave up 2 bases, with 15 bases separating them. This CDR3 has 14 amino acids. CDR3 loop: CASTSGTGPYEQYF. CDR3 nucleotide sequence: TGTGCCAGCACCTCCGGGACTGGACCCTACGAGCAGTACTTC.

The chain has TRBV11-2 and TRBJ2-3; TRBD1 aligns across 8 bases. V lost 0 bases, J lost 2 bases, and 4 bases stayed unmatched. CDR1 SGHAT and CDR2 FQNNGV come from the germline V gene. This CDR3 spans 16 amino acids. CDR3 protein: CASSLDRTGSTDTQYF. CDR3 nucleotide sequence: TGTGCCAGCAGCTTAGATCGGACAGGGTCCACAGATACGCAGTATTTT. The full variable domain, rest sourced from reference TRBV11-2 and TRBJ2-3, is EAGVAQSPRYKIIEKRQSVAFWCNPISGHATLYWYQQILGQGPKLLIQFQNNGVVDDSQLPKDRFSAERLKGVDSTLKIQPAKLEDSAVYLCASSLDRTGSTDTQYFGPGTRLTVL.

The V call is TRBV6-5, the J call TRBJ2-1, with TRBD2 matching over 8 bases. V lost 3 bases, J lost 1 base, and 5 bases stayed unmatched. The CDR3 is made up of 16 amino acids. Germline lookup yields CDR1 MNHEY and CDR2 SVGAGI. CDR3 sequence: CASSYSSSGSYNEQFF. For the CDR3, the DNA is TGTGCCAGCAGTTATAGCTCTAGCGGGTCCTACAATGAGCAGTTCTTC.

This clonotype has only a few counts. The CDR3 DNA follows: TGCGCCAGCAGCCAAGATCCTTATGTGAACACTGAAGCTTTCTTT. Translated: CASSQDPYVNTEAFF. V usage is TRBV4-3 and J usage is TRBJ1-1; D is uncertain. The CDR3 sequence is 15 residues long. V dropped 0 bases and J dropped 0 bases, with 8 bases sitting between them. The germline V gene encodes CDR1 LGHNA and CDR2 YSLEER.

The chain links TRBV9 to TRBJ2-1, with D possibly matching TRBD2 (6 bases). Per the germline V gene, CDR1 is SGDLS and CDR2 is YYNGEE. V was shortened by 0 bases and J by 4 bases, with 11 bases between the two germline ends. The CDR3 consists of 15 residues. CDR3 protein: CASSVAGDLYNEQFF. CDR3 in DNA: TGTGCCAGCAGCGTAGCGGGAGACCTATACAATGAGCAGTTCTTC.

The J gene is TRBJ2-7, the V gene TRBV7-2; perhaps TRBD2 as D (6 bases). This CDR3 region has 13 residues. The V gene's germline CDR1 is SGHTA and CDR2 FQGNSA. Trimming took 5 bases from V and 0 from J, leaving 8 bases between them. As DNA, the CDR3 is TGTGCCAGCAGCCAAGCGGGCTCCTACGAGCAGTACTTC. Protein: CASSQAGSYEQYF.

This rearrangement joins TRBV19 to TRBJ2-2, with D perhaps matching TRBD1 or TRBD2 (6 bases each). Germline CDR1 and CDR2: LNHDA and SQIVND (reference sequence). The CDR3 length is 17 residues. V was clipped by 7 bases and J by 0 bases, with 18 bases between them. The CDR3 nucleotides are TGTGCCAGTACCCTAACGGGGGCAGGGGCGAACACCGGGGAGCTGTTTTTT. Encoded protein: CASTLTGAGANTGELFF. Looking up the rest from reference TRBV19 and TRBJ2-2 gives the full variable domain: DGGITQSPKYLFRKEGQNVTLSCEQNLNHDAMYWYRQDPGQGLRLIYYSQIVNDFQKGDIAEGYSVSREKKESFPLTVTSAQKNPTAFYLCASTLTGAGANTGELFFGEGSRLTVL.

This chain connects TRBV7-2 to TRBJ2-2; 7 bases are shared with TRBD2. Unmatched junction bases numbered 9, after V lost 5 bases and J lost 6 bases. Germline V gene sequence: CDR1 SGHTA, CDR2 FQGNSA. The CDR3 length is 15 residues. This CDR3 reads CASSPLLAMAGELFF. The CDR3, as DNA: TGTGCCAGCAGCCCCCTACTAGCGATGGCCGGGGAGCTGTTTTTT.

The CDR3 DNA sequence: TGTGCCAGCCCTCCCGCTAGCGAAGGAAATACGCAGTATTTT. Protein product: CASPPASEGNTQYF. This chain uses TRBV2 with TRBJ2-3, with D possibly being TRBD2 (6 bases). In germline, CDR1 is SNHLY, CDR2 FYNNEI. This CDR3 region has 14 residues. Trimming cost V 8 bases and J 7 bases, with 19 bases left between them.

This clonotype was seen a single time. The chain joins TRBV4-3 to TRBJ2-2; TRBD2 matches at 9 bases. With 0 bases clipped from V and 7 bases from J, the junction kept 15 bases outside the gene matches. This CDR3 has 19 amino acids. Germline values: CDR1 LGHNA, CDR2 YSLEER. In nucleotides, the CDR3 is TGCGCCAGCAGCCAAGATAAGCGGGAGGTTACCGAGGATAGCGGGGAGCTGTTTTTT. Translating gives CASSQDKREVTEDSGELFF.

The gene calls are TRBV29-1 and TRBJ2-3, with 9 bases matching TRBD2. The V gene end was trimmed by 4 bases and the J gene end by 10 bases; junction bases not matched to a gene: 9. The CDR3 has 13 residues. Germline-derived CDR1 and CDR2 are SQVTM and ANQGSEA. CDR3 DNA sequence: TGCAGCGTTGTAGGGGGACTAGCATATTCGCAGTATTTT. It specifies CSVVGGLAYSQYF.

This clonotype occurred a few times. The chain has TRBV7-6 and TRBJ1-4; TRBD1 matches at 8 bases. Germline V gene lookup returns CDR1 SGHVS and CDR2 FNYEAQ. This CDR3 is built from 17 residues. The V segment lost 5 bases and the J segment 8 bases; nucleotides outside the gene matches: 16. CDR3 nucleotides: TGTGCCAGCAGCCCAACGTCAGGGGGCCCCCTTTGGGAAAAACTGTTTTTT. Translating it yields CASSPTSGGPLWEKLFF.

The chain combines TRBV12-3 or TRBV12-4 with TRBJ2-5; TRBD2 matches 12 bases. The length of the CDR3 is 16 residues. The V and J ends lost 4 bases and 5 bases, in that order; junction bases with no gene match: 8. CDR3 nucleotide sequence: TGTGCCAGCAGTTGGGCTAGCGGGGGGGCCAGGGAGACCCAGTACTTC. Amino acid sequence: CASSWASGGARETQYF.

CDR3 sequence: CAISVTGTDLYNEQFF. The CDR3 DNA reads TGTGCCATCAGTGTCACCGGGACAGACCTCTACAATGAGCAGTTCTTC. The chain couples TRBV10-3 to TRBJ2-1; 7 bases align to TRBD1. The ends lost 4 bases at V and 3 bases at J; junction bases unmatched: 9. The CDR3 loop spans 16 amino acids. From germline, CDR1 is ENHRY and CDR2 SYGVKD.

This rearrangement joins TRBV11-1 to TRBJ2-3; no firm D call. This CDR3 has 14 residues. Germline V gene sequence: CDR1 SGHAT, CDR2 FQDESV (reference sequence). The V end was cut by 1 base, the J end by 9 bases, with 14 bases between. This CDR3 reads CASSLDPVLGTQYF. In DNA, the CDR3 is TGTGCCAGCAGCTTAGACCCCGTCCTGGGGACGCAGTATTTT.

This clonotype was picked up a small number of times. The genes are TRBV6-2 or TRBV6-3 and TRBJ2-7; 7 bases align to TRBD2. This CDR3 has 16 residues. Germline V gene lookup returns CDR1 MNHEY and CDR2 SVGEGT. V was clipped by 6 bases and J by 2 bases; unmatched bases: 13. CDR3 region: CASSHPPGRGAYEQYF. The CDR3 nucleotides read TGTGCCAGCAGCCATCCCCCAGGCCGGGGGGCCTACGAGCAGTACTTC.